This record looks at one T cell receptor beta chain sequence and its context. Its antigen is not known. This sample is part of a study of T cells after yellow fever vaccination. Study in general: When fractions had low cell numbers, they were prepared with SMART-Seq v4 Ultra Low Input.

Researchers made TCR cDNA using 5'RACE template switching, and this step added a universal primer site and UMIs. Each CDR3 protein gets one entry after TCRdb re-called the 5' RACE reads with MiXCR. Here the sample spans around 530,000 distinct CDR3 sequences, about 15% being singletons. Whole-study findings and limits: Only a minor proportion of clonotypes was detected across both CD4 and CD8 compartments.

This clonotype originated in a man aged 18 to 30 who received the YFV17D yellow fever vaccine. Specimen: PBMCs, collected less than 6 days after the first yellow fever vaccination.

The CDR3 here is CASSDSGERTTDTQYF. Written as DNA, the CDR3 is TGTGCCAGCAGTGACTCGGGAGAGCGGACCACAGATACGCAGTATTTT. The V and J genes are TRBV6-4 and TRBJ2-3, with a possible D match to TRBD2 (5 bases). CDR3 length: 16 residues. Germline V gives CDR1 MRHNA, CDR2 SNTAGT. Trimming took off 0 bases at V and 2 bases at J, with 12 bases between the two ends.